This TCR beta chain was sequenced in a study of cytomegalovirus exposure and HLA in healthy donors. Note on this clone: Its target is unknown.

With 0 bases clipped from V and 4 bases from J, the junction kept 11 bases outside the gene matches. CDR1 and CDR2 (germline): SGHRS, YFSETQ. CDR3 length: 17 residues. Primers included in the PCR were 60 Vbeta and 13 Jbeta primers. Only in-frame clones appear in the TCRdb table, and some are missing; sequencing was by immunoSEQ multiplex PCR. The sample totals around 100,000 clones; its top ten clones hold around 3.5%. Donors likely had unrecorded immune exposures despite being nominally healthy when sampled. Study-wide results and limits: Being productive about 90% or about 30% of the time was typical of most TCR beta V segments in an earlier analysis. A highly shared variant cluster was judged a likely technical artifact. Fewer N-insertions than the approximately 700-donor mean were reportedly shown by an Asian-associated ancestry cluster in a later analysis.

The TCR comes from a man aged 40-50 years in good health and CMV-seronegative. Sequencing input: PBMCs. The rearrangement joins TRBV5-1 to TRBJ2-3; TRBD2 agrees at 7 bases. The CDR3 here is CASSLETSRRGADTQYF. The CDR3 DNA reads as TGCGCCAGCAGCTTGGAGACTAGCCGGCGGGGCGCAGATACGCAGTATTTT.